This T cell receptor (beta chain) was identified during a study of identical twins. Study-wide results and caveats: A lower insertion count was a feature of abundant cord blood beta clonotypes, with no such feature in memory repertoires. Analyses of zero insertions could be partly confounded by invariant MAIT and iNKT cells.

TCRdb used MiXCR to reprocess the 5' RACE reads, holding one entry per CDR3 protein. This table holds roughly 1.6 million distinct CDR3 sequences, less than 35% found once. The CDR3 runs 14 residues. V lost 3 bases and J 6 bases, leaving 15 bases between the germline ends. Comment on this clonotype: Antigen unknown.

This chain connects TRBV12-3 or TRBV12-4 to TRBJ2-7, with no clear D. The sample consisted of cord blood. The sequence derives from a newborn girl in good health. The CDR3 is CASSFGLVVAEQYF. The DNA for the CDR3 is TGTGCCAGCAGTTTCGGCCTAGTGGTGGCCGAGCAGTACTTC.